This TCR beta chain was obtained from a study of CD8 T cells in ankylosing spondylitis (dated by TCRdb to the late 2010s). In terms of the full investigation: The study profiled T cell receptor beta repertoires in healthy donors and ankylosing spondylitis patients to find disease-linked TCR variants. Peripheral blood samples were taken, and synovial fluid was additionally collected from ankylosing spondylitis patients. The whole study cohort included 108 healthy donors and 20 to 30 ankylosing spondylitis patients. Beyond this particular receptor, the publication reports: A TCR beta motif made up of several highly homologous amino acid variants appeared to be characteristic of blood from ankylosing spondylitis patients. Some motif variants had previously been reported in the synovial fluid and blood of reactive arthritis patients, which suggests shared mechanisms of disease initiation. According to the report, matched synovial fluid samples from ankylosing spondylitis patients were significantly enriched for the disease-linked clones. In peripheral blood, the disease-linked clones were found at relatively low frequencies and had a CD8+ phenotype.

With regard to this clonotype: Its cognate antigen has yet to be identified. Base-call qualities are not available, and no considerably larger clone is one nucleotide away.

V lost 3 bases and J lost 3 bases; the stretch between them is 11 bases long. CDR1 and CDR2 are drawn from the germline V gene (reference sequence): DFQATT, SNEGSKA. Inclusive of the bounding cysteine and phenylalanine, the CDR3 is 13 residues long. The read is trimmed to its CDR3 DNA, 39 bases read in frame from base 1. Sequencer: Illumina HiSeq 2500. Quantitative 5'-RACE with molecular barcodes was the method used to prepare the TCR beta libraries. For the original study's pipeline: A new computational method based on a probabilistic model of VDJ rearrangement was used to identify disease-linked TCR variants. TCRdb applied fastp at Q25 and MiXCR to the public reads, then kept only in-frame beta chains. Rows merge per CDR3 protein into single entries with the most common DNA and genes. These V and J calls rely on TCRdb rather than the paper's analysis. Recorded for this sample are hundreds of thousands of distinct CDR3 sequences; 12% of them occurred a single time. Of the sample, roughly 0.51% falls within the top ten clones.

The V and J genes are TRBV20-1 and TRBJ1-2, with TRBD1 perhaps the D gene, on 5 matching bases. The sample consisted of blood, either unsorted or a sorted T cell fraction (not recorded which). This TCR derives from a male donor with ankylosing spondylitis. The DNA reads TGCAGTGCTAGGGGGACCGCCTACTATGGCTACACCTTC. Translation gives CSARGTAYYGYTF.